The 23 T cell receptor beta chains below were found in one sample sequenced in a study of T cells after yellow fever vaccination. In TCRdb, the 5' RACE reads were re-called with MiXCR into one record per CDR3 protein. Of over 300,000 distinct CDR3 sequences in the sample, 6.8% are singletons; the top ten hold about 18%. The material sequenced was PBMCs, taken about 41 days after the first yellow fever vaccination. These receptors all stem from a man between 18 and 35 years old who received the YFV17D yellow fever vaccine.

The chain's CDR3 is CSARDPLGAGSNQPQHF. The CDR3 DNA sequence: TGCAGTGCTAGAGATCCCTTGGGGGCGGGAAGCAATCAGCCCCAGCATTTT. This chain joins TRBV20-1 and TRBJ1-5; maybe TRBD1 (6 bases). Germline V CDR1 and CDR2: DFQATT, SNEGSKA (reference sequence). V dropped 0 bases and J dropped 1 base, with 16 bases sitting between them. CDR3 length: 17 residues.

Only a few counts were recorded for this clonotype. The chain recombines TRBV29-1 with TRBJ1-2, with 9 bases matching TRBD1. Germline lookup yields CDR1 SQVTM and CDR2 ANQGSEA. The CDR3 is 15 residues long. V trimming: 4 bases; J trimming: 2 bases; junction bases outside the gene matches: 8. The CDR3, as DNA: TGCAGCGTTGCCTCCGGGACAGGGAAAAACTATGGCTACACCTTC. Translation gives CSVASGTGKNYGYTF. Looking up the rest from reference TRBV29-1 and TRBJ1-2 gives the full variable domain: SAVISQKPSRDICQRGTSLTIQCQVDSQVTMMFWYRQQPGQSLTLIATANQGSEATYESGFVIDKFPISRPNLTFSTLTVSNMSPEDSSIYLCSVASGTGKNYGYTFGSGTRLTVV.

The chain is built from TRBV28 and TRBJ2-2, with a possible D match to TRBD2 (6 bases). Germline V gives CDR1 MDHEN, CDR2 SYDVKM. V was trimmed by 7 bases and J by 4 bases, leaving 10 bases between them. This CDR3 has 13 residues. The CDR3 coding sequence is TGTGCCAGCAACGGCGGGGTCACCGGGGAGCTGTTTTTT. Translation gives CASNGGVTGELFF.

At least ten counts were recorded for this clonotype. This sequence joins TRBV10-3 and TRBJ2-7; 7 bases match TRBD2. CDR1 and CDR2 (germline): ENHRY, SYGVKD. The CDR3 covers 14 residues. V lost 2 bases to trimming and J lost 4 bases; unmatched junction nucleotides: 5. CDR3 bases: TGTGCCATCAGTGAGCGAGGAGCGGGGTACGAGCAGTACTTC. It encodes CAISERGAGYEQYF.

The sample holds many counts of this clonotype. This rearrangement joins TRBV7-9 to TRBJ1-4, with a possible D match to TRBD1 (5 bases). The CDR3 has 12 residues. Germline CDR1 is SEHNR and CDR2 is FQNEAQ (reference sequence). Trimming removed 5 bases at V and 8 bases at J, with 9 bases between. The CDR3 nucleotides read TGTGCCAGCAGCCCCCAGGGAGAAAAACTGTTTTTT. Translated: CASSPQGEKLFF.

CDR3 DNA sequence: TGTGCCAGCAGCTACCGTCCCGGGACTAGCGGGGGGGCCTATGAGCAGTTCTTC. This sequence encodes CASSYRPGTSGGAYEQFF. This chain connects TRBV11-2 to TRBJ2-1; 16 bases align to TRBD2. Trimming at V came to 4 bases and at J to 8 bases, leaving 11 bases not matched to a gene. Per germline, CDR1 SGHAT and CDR2 FQNNGV. This CDR3 comprises 18 residues.

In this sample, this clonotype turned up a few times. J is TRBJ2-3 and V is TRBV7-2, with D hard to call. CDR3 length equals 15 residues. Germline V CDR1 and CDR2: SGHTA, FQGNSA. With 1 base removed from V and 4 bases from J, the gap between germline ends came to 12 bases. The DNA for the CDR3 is TGTGCCAGCAGCTTAGTGGCAGCTACTCCAGATACGCAGTATTTT. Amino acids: CASSLVAATPDTQYF.

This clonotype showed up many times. The CDR3 loop reads CASRDRTYEQYF. DNA of the CDR3: TGTGCCAGCAGGGACAGAACCTACGAGCAGTACTTC. The chain is built from TRBV5-5 and TRBJ2-7; the D gene is possibly TRBD1 (6 bases). Germline V gene lookup returns CDR1 SGHKS and CDR2 YYEKEE (reference sequence). This CDR3 is 12 amino acids long. V lost 5 bases and J 2 bases, leaving 8 bases between the germline ends.

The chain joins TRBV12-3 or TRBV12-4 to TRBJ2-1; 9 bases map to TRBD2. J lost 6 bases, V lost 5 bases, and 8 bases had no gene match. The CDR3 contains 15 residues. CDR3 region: CASSLGLALGNEQFF. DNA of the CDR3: TGTGCCAGCAGTCTCGGACTAGCGTTGGGCAATGAGCAGTTCTTC.

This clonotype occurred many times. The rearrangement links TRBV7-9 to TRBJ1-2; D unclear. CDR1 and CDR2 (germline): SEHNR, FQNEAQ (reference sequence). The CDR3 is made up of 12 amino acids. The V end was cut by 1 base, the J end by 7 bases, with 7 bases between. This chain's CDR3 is CASSLGSPGYTF. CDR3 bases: TGTGCCAGCAGCTTAGGCAGTCCTGGCTACACCTTC.

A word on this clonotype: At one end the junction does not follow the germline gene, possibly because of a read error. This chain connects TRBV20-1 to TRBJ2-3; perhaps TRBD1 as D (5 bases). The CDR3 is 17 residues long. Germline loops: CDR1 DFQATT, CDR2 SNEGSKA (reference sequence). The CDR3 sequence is CCAREFLGRPSTDTQYF. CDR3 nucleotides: TGCTGTGCTAGAGAGTTTTTGGGGCGTCCGAGCACAGATACGCAGTATTTT.

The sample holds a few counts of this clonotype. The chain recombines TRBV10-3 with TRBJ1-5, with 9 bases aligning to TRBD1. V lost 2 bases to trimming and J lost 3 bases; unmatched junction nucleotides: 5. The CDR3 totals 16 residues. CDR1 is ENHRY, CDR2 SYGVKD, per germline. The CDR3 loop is CAISERDRDFNQPQHF. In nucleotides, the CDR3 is TGTGCCATCAGTGAGCGGGACAGGGACTTCAATCAGCCCCAGCATTTT.

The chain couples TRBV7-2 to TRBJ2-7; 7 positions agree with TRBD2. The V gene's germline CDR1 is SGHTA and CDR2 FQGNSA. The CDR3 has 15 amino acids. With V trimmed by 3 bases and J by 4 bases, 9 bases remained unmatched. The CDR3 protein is CASSLSGGISYEQYF. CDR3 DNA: TGTGCCAGCAGCTTGTCCGGGGGGATCTCTTACGAGCAGTACTTC.

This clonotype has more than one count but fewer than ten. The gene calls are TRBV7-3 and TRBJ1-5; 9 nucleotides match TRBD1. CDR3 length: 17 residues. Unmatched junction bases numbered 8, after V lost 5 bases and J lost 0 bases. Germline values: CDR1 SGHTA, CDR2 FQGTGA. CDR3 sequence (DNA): TGTGCCAGCAGCCGGGACAGGGAGGCTCTTAGCAATCAGCCCCAGCATTTT. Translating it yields CASSRDREALSNQPQHF.

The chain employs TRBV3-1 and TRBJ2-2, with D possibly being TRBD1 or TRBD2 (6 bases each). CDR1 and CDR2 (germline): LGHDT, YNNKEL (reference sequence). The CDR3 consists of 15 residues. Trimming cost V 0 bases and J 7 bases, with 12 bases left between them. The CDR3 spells CASSQDRGHNGELFF. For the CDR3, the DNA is TGTGCCAGCAGCCAAGATCGGGGGCATAACGGGGAGCTGTTTTTT. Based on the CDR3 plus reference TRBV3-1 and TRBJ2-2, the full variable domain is DTAVSQTPKYLVTQMGNDKSIKCEQNLGHDTMYWYKQDSKKFLKIMFSYNNKELIINETVPNRFSPKSPDKAHLNLHINSLELGDSAVYFCASSQDRGHNGELFFGEGSRLTVL.

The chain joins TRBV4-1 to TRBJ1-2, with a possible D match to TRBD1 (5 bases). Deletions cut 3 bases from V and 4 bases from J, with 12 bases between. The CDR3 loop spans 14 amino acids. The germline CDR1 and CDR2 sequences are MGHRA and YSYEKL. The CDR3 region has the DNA TGCGCCAGCAGCCATATAGGGGCCGCCTATGGCTACACCTTC. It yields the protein CASSHIGAAYGYTF.

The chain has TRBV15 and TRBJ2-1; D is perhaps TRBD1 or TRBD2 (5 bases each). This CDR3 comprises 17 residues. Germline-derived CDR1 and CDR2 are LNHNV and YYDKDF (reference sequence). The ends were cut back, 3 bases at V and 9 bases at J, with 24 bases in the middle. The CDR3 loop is CATSSYSPGRLSVEQFF. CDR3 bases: TGTGCCACCAGCAGTTATTCCCCGGGACGGTTATCGGTTGAGCAGTTCTTC.

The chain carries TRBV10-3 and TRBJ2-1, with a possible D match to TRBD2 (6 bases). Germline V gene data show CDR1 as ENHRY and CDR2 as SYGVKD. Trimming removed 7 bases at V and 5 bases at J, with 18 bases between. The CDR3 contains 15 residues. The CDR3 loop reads CAIKGSGAENNEQFF. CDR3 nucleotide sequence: TGTGCCATCAAGGGTAGCGGCGCGGAAAACAATGAGCAGTTCTTC.

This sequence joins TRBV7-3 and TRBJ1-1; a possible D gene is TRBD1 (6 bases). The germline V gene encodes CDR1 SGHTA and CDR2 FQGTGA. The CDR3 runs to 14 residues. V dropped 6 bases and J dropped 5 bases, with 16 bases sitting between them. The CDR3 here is CASSPGQMGTEAFF. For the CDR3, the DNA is TGTGCCAGCAGTCCCGGACAGATGGGGACTGAAGCTTTCTTT.

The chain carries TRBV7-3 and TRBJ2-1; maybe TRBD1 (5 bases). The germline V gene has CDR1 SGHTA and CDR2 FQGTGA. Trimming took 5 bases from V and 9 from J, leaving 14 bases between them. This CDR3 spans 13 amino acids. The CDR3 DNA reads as TGTGCCAGCAGCGAGCAGGGTCCGGGTGAGCAGTTCTTC. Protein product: CASSEQGPGEQFF.

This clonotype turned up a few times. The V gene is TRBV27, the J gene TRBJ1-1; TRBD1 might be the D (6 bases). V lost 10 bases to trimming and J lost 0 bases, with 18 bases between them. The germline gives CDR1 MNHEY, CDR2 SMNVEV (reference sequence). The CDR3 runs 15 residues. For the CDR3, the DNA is TGTGCCATACAGGGCAAATTTCCCATGAACACTGAAGCTTTCTTT. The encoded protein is CAIQGKFPMNTEAFF.

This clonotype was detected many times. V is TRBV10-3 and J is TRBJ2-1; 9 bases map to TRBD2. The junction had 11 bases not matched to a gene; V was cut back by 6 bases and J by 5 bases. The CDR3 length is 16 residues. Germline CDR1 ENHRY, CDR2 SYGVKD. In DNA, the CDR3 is TGTGCCATCAGGGTTGGGGGACTAGCCCAGCACAATGAGCAGTTCTTC. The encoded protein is CAIRVGGLAQHNEQFF.

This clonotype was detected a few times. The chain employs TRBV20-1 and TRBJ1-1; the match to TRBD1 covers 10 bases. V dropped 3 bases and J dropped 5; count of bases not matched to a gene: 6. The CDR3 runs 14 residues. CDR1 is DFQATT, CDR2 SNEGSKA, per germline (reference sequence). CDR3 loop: CSASYGTGVTEAFF. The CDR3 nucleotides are TGCAGTGCTAGTTACGGGACAGGGGTAACTGAAGCTTTCTTT.